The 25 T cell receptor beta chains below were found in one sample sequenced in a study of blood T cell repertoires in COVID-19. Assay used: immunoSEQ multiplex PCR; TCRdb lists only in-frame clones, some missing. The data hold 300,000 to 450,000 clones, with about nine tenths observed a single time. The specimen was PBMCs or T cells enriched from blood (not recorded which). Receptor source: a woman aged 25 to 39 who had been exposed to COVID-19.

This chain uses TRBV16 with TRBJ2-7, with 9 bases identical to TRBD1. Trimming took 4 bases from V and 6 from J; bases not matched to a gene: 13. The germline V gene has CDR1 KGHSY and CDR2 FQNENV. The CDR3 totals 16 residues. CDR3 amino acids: CASSLRDRVNSGEQYF. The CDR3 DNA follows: TGTGCCAGCAGCCTCCGGGACAGGGTAAATTCAGGCGAGCAGTACTTC.

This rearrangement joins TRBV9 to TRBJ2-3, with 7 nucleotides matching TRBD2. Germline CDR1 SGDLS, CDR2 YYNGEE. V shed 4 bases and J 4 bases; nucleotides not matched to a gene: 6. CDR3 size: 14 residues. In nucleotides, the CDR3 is TGTGCCAGCAGCCCATGGGAGGGCTCAGATACGCAGTATTTT. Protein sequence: CASSPWEGSDTQYF.

The CDR3 coding sequence is TGTGCCAGTAGTCCCCCGGAGGGGTGGAACGAAAAACTGTTTTTT. Translating it yields CASSPPEGWNEKLFF. This chain uses TRBV19 with TRBJ1-4; D might be TRBD1 (5 bases). The CDR3 is 15 amino acids. V lost 5 bases and J lost 8, with 18 bases in between. Germline assignment: CDR1 LNHDA and CDR2 SQIVND (reference sequence).

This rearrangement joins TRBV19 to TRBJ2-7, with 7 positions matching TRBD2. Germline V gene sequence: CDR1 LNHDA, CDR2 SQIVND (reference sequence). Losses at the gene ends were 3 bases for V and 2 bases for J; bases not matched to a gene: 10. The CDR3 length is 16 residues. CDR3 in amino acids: CASSMGSSGPTYEQYF. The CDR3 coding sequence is TGTGCCAGTAGTATGGGGTCTAGCGGCCCAACCTACGAGCAGTACTTC.

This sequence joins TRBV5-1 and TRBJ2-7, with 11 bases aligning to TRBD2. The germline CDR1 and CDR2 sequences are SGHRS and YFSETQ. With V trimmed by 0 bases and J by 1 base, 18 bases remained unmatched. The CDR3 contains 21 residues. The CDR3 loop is CASSLAGLTLAGVEWSYEQYF. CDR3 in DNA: TGCGCCAGCAGCTTGGCGGGGTTAACACTAGCGGGAGTGGAGTGGTCCTACGAGCAGTACTTC.

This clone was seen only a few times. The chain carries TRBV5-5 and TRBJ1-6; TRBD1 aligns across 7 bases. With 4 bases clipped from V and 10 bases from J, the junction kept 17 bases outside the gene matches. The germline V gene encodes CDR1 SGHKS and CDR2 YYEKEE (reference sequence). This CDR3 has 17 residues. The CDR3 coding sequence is TGTGCCAGCAGCACCCGAGGGGGCCGCACGGAGGGGTCACCCCTCCACTTT. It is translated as CASSTRGGRTEGSPLHF.

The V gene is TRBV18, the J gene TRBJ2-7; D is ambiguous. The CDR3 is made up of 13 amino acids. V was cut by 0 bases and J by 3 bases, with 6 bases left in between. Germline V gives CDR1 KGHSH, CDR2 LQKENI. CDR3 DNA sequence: TGTGCCAGCTCACCACCTCACATCTACGAGCAGTACTTC. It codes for CASSPPHIYEQYF.

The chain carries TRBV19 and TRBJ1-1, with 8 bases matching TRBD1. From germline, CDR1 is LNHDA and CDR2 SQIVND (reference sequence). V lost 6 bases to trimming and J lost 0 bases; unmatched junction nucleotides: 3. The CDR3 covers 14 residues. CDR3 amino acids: CASSQGQVNTEAFF. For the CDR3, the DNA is TGTGCCAGTAGCCAGGGACAGGTGAACACTGAAGCTTTCTTT.

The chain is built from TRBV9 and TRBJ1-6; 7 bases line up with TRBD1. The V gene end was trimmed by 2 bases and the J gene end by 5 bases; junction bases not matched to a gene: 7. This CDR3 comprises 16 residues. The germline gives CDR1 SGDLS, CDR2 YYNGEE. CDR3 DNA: TGTGCCAGCAGCGTGTCTCAGGGGGACCATAATTCACCCCTCCACTTT. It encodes CASSVSQGDHNSPLHF.

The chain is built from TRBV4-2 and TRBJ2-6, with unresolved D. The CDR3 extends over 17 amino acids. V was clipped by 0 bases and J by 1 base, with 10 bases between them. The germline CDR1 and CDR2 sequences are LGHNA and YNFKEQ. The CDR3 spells CASSQEGRRSGANVLTF. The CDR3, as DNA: TGTGCCAGCAGCCAAGAGGGCCGGCGTTCTGGGGCCAACGTCCTGACTTTC.

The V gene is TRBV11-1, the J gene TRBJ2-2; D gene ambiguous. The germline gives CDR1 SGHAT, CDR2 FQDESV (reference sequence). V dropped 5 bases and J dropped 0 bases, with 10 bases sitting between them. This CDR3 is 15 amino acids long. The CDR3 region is CASSPRLANTGELFF. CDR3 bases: TGTGCCAGCAGCCCCCGTCTAGCGAACACCGGGGAGCTGTTTTTT.

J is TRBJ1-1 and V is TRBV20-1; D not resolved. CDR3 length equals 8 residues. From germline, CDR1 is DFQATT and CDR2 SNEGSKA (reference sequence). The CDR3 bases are TGCAACCCCCTGCGCGCTTTCTTT. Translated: CNPLRAFF.

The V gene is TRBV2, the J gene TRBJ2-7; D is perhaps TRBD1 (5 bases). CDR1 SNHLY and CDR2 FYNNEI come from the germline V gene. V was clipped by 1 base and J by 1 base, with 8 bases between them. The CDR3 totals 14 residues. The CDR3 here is CASSEDRLSYEQYF. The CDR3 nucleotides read TGTGCCAGCAGTGAAGACAGGTTATCCTACGAGCAGTACTTC.

Here the CDR3 DNA reads TGTGCCAGCAGTTTATGGGGACAGTTGAACACTGAAGCTTTCTTT. Translation gives CASSLWGQLNTEAFF. This chain uses TRBV27 with TRBJ1-1; 7 bases fit TRBD1. Germline CDR1 reads MNHEY; CDR2 reads SMNVEV (reference sequence). Losses at the gene ends were 1 base for V and 0 bases for J; bases not matched to a gene: 2. This CDR3 region has 15 residues.

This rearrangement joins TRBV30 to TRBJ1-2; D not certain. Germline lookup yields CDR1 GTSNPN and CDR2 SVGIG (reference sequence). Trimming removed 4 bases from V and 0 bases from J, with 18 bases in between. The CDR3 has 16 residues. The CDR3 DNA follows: TGTGCCTGGATCCTTGGTCACGCCGCGGCTAACTATGGCTACACCTTC. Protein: CAWILGHAAANYGYTF.

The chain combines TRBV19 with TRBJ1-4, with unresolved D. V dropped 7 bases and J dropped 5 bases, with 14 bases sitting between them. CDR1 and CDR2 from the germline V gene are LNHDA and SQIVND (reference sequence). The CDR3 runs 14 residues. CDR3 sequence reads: CASTPTLTNEKLFF. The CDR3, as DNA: TGTGCCAGTACCCCGACATTGACCAATGAAAAACTGTTTTTT.

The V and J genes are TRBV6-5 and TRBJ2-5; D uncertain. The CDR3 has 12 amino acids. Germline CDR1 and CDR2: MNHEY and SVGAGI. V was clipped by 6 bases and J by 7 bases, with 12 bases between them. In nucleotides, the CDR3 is TGTGCCAGCAGCTCCTCCCGAGGGACCCAGTACTTC. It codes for CASSSSRGTQYF.

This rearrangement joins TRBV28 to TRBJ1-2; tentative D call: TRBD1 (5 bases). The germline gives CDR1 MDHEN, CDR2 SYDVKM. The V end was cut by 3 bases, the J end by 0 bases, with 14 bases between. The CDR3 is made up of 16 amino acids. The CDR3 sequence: CASSLGGAGSNYGYTF. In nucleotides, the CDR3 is TGTGCCAGCAGTTTGGGCGGGGCCGGGTCTAACTATGGCTACACCTTC.

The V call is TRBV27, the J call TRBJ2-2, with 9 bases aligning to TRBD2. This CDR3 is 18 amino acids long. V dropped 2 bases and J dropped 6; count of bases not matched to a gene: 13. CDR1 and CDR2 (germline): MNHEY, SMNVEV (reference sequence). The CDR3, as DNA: TGTGCCAGCAGTTTAGGTTTAACGGGGCTAGCGGGACCCGGGGAGCTGTTTTTT. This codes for CASSLGLTGLAGPGELFF.

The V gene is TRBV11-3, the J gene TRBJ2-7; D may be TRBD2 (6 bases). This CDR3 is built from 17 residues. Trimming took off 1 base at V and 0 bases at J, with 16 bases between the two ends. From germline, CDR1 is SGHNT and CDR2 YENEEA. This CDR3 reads CASSLVTGVAVSYEQYF. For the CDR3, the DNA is TGTGCCAGCAGCTTAGTGACCGGAGTAGCGGTCTCCTACGAGCAGTACTTC.

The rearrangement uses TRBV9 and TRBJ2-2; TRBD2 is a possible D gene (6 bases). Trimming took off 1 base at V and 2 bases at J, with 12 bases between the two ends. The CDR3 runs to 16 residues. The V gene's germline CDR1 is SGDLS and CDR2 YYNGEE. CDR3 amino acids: CASSVLGTPNTGELFF. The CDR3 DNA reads TGTGCCAGCAGCGTACTAGGGACTCCTAACACCGGGGAGCTGTTTTTT.

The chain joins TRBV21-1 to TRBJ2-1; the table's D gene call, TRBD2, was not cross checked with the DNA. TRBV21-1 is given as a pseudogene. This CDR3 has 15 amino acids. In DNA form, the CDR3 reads TGTGCCAGCAGCAAAGGGGATAGCGGACTGAATGAGCAGTTCTTC. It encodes CASSKGDSGLNEQFF.

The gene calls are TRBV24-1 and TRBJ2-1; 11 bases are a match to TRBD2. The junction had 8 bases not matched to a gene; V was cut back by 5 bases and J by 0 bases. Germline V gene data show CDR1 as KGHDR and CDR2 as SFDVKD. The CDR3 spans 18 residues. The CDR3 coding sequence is TGTGCCACCAGTGGTAGGGGACTAGCGGTAAGCTCCTACAATGAGCAGTTCTTC. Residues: CATSGRGLAVSSYNEQFF.

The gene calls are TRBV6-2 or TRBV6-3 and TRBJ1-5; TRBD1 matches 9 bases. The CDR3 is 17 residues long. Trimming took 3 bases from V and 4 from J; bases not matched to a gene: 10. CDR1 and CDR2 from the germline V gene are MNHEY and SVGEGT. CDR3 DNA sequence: TGTGCCAGCAGTTATTTGGAAAGCGGGACAGGGAATCAGCCCCAGCATTTT. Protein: CASSYLESGTGNQPQHF.

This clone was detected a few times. The CDR3 nucleotides read TGTGCCAGCAGCTTTAACCGGGACAGCCTTTCCCCCGGGGAGCTGTTTTTT. This codes for CASSFNRDSLSPGELFF. V is TRBV7-8 and J is TRBJ2-2; TRBD1 matches 7 bases. The V segment lost 3 bases and the J segment 6 bases; nucleotides outside the gene matches: 13. CDR1 SGHVS and CDR2 FQNEAQ come from the germline V gene. There are 17 residues in the CDR3.